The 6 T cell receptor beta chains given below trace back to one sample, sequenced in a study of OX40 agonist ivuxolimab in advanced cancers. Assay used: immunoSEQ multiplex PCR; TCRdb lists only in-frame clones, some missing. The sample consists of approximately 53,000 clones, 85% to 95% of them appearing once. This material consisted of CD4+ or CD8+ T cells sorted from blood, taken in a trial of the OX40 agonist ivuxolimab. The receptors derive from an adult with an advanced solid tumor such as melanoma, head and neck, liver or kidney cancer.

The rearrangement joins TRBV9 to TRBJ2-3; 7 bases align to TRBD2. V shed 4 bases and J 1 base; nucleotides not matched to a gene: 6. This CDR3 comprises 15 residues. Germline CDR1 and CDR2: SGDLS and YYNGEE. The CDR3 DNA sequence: TGTGCCAGCAGCTCCCCCCGGGGGGGCACAGATACGCAGTATTTT. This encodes CASSSPRGGTDTQYF. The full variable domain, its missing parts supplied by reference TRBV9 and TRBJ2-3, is DSGVTQTPKHLITATGQRVTLRCSPRSGDLSVYWYQQSLDQGLQFLIQYYNGEERAKGNILERFSAQQFPDLHSELNLSSLELGDSALYFCASSSPRGGTDTQYFGPGTRLTVL.

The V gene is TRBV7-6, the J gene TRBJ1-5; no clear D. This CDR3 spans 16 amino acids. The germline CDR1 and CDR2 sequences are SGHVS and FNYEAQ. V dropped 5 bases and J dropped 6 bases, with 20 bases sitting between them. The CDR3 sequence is CASSRSTTLGSQPQHF. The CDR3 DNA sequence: TGTGCCAGCAGCCGGTCGACGACTCTCGGCTCTCAGCCCCAGCATTTT.

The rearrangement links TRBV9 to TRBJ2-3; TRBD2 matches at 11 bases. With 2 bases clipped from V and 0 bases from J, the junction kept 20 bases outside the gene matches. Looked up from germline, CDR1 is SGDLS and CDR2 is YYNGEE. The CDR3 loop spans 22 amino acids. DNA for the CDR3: TGTGCCAGCAGCGTCTCACAGGGGGCCAGAGGGACTAGCGGAGGGAGCACAGATACGCAGTATTTT. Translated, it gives CASSVSQGARGTSGGSTDTQYF.

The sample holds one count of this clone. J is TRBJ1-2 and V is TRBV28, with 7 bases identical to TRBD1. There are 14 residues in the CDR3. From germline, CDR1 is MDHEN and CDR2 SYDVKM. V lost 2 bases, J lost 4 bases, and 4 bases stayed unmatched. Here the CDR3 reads CASSLGTDVYGYTF. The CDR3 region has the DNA TGTGCCAGCAGTTTAGGGACAGACGTCTATGGCTACACCTTC.

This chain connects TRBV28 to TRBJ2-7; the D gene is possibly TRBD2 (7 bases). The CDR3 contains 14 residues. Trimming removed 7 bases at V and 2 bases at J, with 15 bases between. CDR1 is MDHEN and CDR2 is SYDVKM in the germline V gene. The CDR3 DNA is TGTGCCAGCAAGGGGGGGACGGCCGCCTACGAGCAGTACTTC. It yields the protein CASKGGTAAYEQYF.

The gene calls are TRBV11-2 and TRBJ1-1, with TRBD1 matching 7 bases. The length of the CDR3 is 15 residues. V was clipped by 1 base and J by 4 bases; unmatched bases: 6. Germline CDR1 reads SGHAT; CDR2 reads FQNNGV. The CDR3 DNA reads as TGTGCCAGCAGCTTAGGAGGGGGCGGCGGCACTGAAGCTTTCTTT. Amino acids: CASSLGGGGGTEAFF.